The 27 T cell receptor beta chains below come from one sample, sequenced in a study of radiotherapy plus CTLA-4 blockade in lung cancer (dated by TCRdb to between 2018 and 2020). Library method: the immunoSEQ multiplex PCR assay. Drawn from immuneACCESS, this table holds only the in-frame rearrangements with V and J called that TCRdb kept. Clones are partly lost; checked studies trace under half to an unresolved V gene and leave the rest unexplained. The sample table records some 70,000 clones; 70% to 85% of these occur just once. The ten largest make up roughly a tenth of the sample. Here the sequenced sample was peripheral blood, taken from a patient treated with radiotherapy plus ipilimumab. The receptors derive from a human donor with non-small cell lung cancer who had a complete response to radiotherapy plus ipilimumab.

The J gene is TRBJ1-5, the V gene TRBV7-8; possible D gene TRBD1, 5 bases. V shed 1 base and J shed 1 base, with 11 bases lying between them. The CDR3 totals 16 residues. Germline lookup yields CDR1 SGHVS and CDR2 FQNEAQ. The CDR3 region is CASSLGGLMSNQPQHF. CDR3 DNA sequence: TGTGCCAGCAGCTTAGGGGGGTTGATGAGCAATCAGCCCCAGCATTTT.

This clone turned up a few times. This chain uses TRBV5-1 with TRBJ2-4; 7 nucleotides match TRBD1. The ends lost 2 bases at V and 3 bases at J; junction bases unmatched: 8. The CDR3 is 16 residues long. The germline CDR1 and CDR2 sequences are SGHRS and YFSETQ. The CDR3 spells CASSLQGGEDKNIQYF. The DNA of the CDR3 is TGCGCCAGCAGCTTACAAGGGGGCGAAGACAAAAACATTCAGTACTTC.

CDR3 sequence reads: CASRSTEGVRYGYTF. The CDR3, as DNA: TGTGCCAGCAGGAGTACCGAGGGGGTACGCTATGGCTACACCTTC. This chain uses TRBV6-5 with TRBJ1-2, with a weak D call TRBD1 (6 bases). With 6 bases removed from V and 4 bases from J, the gap between germline ends came to 18 bases. Germline values: CDR1 MNHEY, CDR2 SVGAGI. This CDR3 is 15 amino acids long.

Concerning this clone: Other DNA sequences in this sample translate to the same CDR3. The chain couples TRBV30 to TRBJ2-2, with a tentative D call TRBD1 (6 bases). This CDR3 is 16 amino acids long. CDR1 is GTSNPN and CDR2 is SVGIG in the germline V gene (reference sequence). V was trimmed by 6 bases and J by 6 bases, leaving 23 bases between them. Written as DNA, the CDR3 is TGTGCCTGCTTGACGTGGGGGAGAGGGGGTGCCGGGGAGCTGTTTTTT. As protein: CACLTWGRGGAGELFF.

This chain joins TRBV6-1 and TRBJ2-5, with D perhaps TRBD1 (6 bases). Deletions cut 2 bases from V and 5 bases from J, with 12 bases between. This CDR3 is built from 14 residues. CDR1 MNHNS and CDR2 SASEGT come from the germline V gene. Here the CDR3 reads CASSEQGRRETQYF. The CDR3 nucleotides read TGTGCCAGCAGTGAACAGGGGCGGAGGGAGACCCAGTACTTC.

This chain joins TRBV7-9 and TRBJ1-1; weak D call: TRBD1 (6 bases). V lost 5 bases, J lost 6 bases, and 22 bases lay in between. This CDR3 is 16 amino acids long. Germline CDR1 and CDR2: SEHNR and FQNEAQ (reference sequence). As DNA, the CDR3 is TGTGCCAGCAGCCCAAGGACGGGGGCGTTAGTATCTGAAGCTTTCTTT. Protein sequence: CASSPRTGALVSEAFF.

This clone has only one observation. The V and J genes are TRBV18 and TRBJ2-5; 11 nucleotides match TRBD2. V shed 5 bases and J 2 bases; nucleotides not matched to a gene: 7. CDR3 size: 16 residues. Germline-derived CDR1 and CDR2 are KGHSH and LQKENI. The CDR3 sequence: CASSNLAGGDQETQYF. The DNA for the CDR3 is TGTGCCAGCTCAAACCTAGCGGGAGGAGATCAAGAGACCCAGTACTTC. Full variable domain (remainder filled in from reference TRBV18 and TRBJ2-5): NAGVMQNPRHLVRRRGQEARLRCSPMKGHSHVYWYRQLPEEGLKFMVYLQKENIIDESGMPKERFSAEFPKEGPSILRIQQVVRGDSAAYFCASSNLAGGDQETQYFGPGTRLLVL.

The chain combines TRBV27 with TRBJ2-6; 7 bases align to TRBD2. Germline loops: CDR1 MNHEY, CDR2 SMNVEV (reference sequence). J was trimmed by 1 base and V by 10 bases; bases with no gene match: 4. CDR3 length: 14 residues. This CDR3 is CATLGGSGANVLTF. In nucleotides, the CDR3 is TGTGCCACCCTGGGGGGGTCTGGGGCCAACGTCCTGACTTTC.

V is TRBV27 and J is TRBJ2-3; no firm D call. Germline V gene lookup returns CDR1 MNHEY and CDR2 SMNVEV (reference sequence). V lost 2 bases and J lost 4, with 10 bases in between. The CDR3 has 14 amino acids. The CDR3 loop reads CASSLTQFADTQYF. The CDR3 DNA reads as TGTGCCAGCAGTTTAACCCAGTTTGCAGATACGCAGTATTTT.

The sample holds one count of this clone. The chain joins TRBV6-1 to TRBJ1-5; weak D call: TRBD1 (5 bases). Trimming took off 7 bases at V and 2 bases at J, with 15 bases between the two ends. The CDR3 contains 15 residues. Germline CDR1 is MNHNS and CDR2 is SASEGT. The chain's CDR3 is CASTKAGGGNQPQHF. The CDR3 bases are TGTGCCAGCACTAAGGCGGGAGGGGGCAATCAGCCCCAGCATTTT.

The V and J genes are TRBV7-2 and TRBJ2-5; the match to TRBD1 covers 9 bases. The length of the CDR3 is 15 residues. In germline, CDR1 is SGHTA, CDR2 FQGNSA. The V gene end was trimmed by 7 bases and the J gene end by 4 bases; junction bases not matched to a gene: 10. CDR3 region: CASTVGSGQGETQYF. CDR3 coding DNA: TGTGCCAGCACGGTTGGATCGGGACAGGGAGAGACCCAGTACTTC.

This chain joins TRBV19 and TRBJ2-2, with D possibly being TRBD2 (7 bases). This CDR3 has 18 amino acids. Germline CDR1 and CDR2: LNHDA and SQIVND (reference sequence). V was cut by 8 bases and J by 0 bases, with 22 bases left in between. The CDR3 loop reads CASRGGGGRSANTGELFF. CDR3 bases: TGTGCCAGTCGCGGGGGAGGGGGTCGATCGGCGAACACCGGGGAGCTGTTTTTT.

The J gene is TRBJ2-6, the V gene TRBV5-1; 9 nucleotides agree with TRBD1. Germline CDR1 and CDR2: SGHRS and YFSETQ. The CDR3 runs to 17 residues. The V and J ends lost 3 bases and 2 bases, in that order; junction bases with no gene match: 6. CDR3 loop: CASSSTGGKAGANVLTF. The CDR3 bases are TGCGCCAGCAGCTCGACAGGGGGAAAGGCTGGGGCCAACGTCCTGACTTTC.

The V and J genes are TRBV7-8 and TRBJ1-1, with D possibly TRBD1 on 6 matching bases. CDR3 length: 16 residues. Germline V gene data show CDR1 as SGHVS and CDR2 as FQNEAQ. The V end lost 7 bases, the J end lost 0 bases, and 18 bases lay between the germline ends. For the CDR3, the DNA is TGTGCCAGCATCTTGGGGGGGCTGACCATGAACACTGAAGCTTTCTTT. Translation: CASILGGLTMNTEAFF.

The chain couples TRBV9 to TRBJ2-2; tentatively, D is TRBD1 or TRBD2 (6 bases each). Per germline, CDR1 SGDLS and CDR2 YYNGEE. With 4 bases removed from V and 8 bases from J, the gap between germline ends came to 15 bases. This CDR3 has 14 amino acids. The CDR3 is CASSTSGEEGELFF. The CDR3 DNA is TGTGCCAGCAGCACATCAGGGGAGGAAGGGGAGCTGTTTTTT.

The chain carries TRBV18 and TRBJ1-4; D perhaps matches TRBD1 (5 bases). Germline V gives CDR1 KGHSH, CDR2 LQKENI. The CDR3 totals 15 residues. Between the trimmed V and J ends, which lost 6 bases and 6 bases, there was a span of 17 bases. The CDR3 loop is CASSPGPLGDEKLFF. The CDR3, as DNA: TGTGCCAGCTCCCCCGGCCCCCTAGGGGATGAAAAACTGTTTTTT.

The chain uses TRBV28 and TRBJ1-4; a weak D match, TRBD1 (6 bases). The CDR3 loop spans 14 amino acids. V lost 5 bases to trimming and J lost 8 bases, with 15 bases between them. Germline V gene data show CDR1 as MDHEN and CDR2 as SYDVKM. CDR3 sequence reads: CASSGQSLREKLFF. CDR3 coding DNA: TGTGCCAGCAGTGGACAGTCCCTTCGGGAAAAACTGTTTTTT.

The gene calls are TRBV27 and TRBJ2-1; 9 positions agree with TRBD1. The V gene's germline CDR1 is MNHEY and CDR2 SMNVEV (reference sequence). V gave up 6 bases and J gave up 1 base; unmatched junction bases: 7. The CDR3 spans 16 residues. Here the CDR3 DNA reads TGTGCCAGCAGGGAGACAGGGGGAGGGTCCTACAATGAGCAGTTCTTC. Protein sequence: CASRETGGGSYNEQFF.

The chain is built from TRBV6-6 and TRBJ1-1; a weak D match, TRBD1 (6 bases). Trimming removed 11 bases from V and 3 bases from J, with 22 bases in between. CDR1 is MNHNY and CDR2 is SVGAGI in the germline V gene (reference sequence). The CDR3 runs to 15 residues. The CDR3 DNA is TGTGCCGGGTTAGGAAGGCAGGGGACGCACACTGAAGCTTTCTTT. It specifies CAGLGRQGTHTEAFF.

The chain links TRBV7-8 to TRBJ1-6, with a weak D call TRBD1 (5 bases). The CDR3 is made up of 14 amino acids. The V end lost 3 bases, the J end lost 9 bases, and 12 bases lay between the germline ends. Germline CDR1 reads SGHVS; CDR2 reads FQNEAQ. CDR3 nucleotide sequence: TGTGCCAGCAGCTTCGTACAGGTCGGTTCACCCCTCCACTTT. It is translated as CASSFVQVGSPLHF.

DNA for the CDR3: TGTGCCAGCAGTTTAAAAGGTAGCTCCTACGAGCAGTACGTC. Encoded protein: CASSLKGSSYEQYV. V is TRBV27 and J is TRBJ2-7; D ambiguous. Per germline, CDR1 MNHEY and CDR2 SMNVEV (reference sequence). This CDR3 has 14 amino acids. V was shortened by 2 bases and J by 0 bases, with 8 bases between the two germline ends.

CDR3 in DNA: TGTGCCAGCAGGACAGTGACAGAGAACACTGAAGCTTTCTTT. It codes for CASRTVTENTEAFF. This sequence joins TRBV5-6 and TRBJ1-1; D is perhaps TRBD1 (5 bases). The V and J ends lost 5 bases and 1 base respectively, with 12 bases between them. Germline lookup yields CDR1 SGHDT and CDR2 YYEEEE. There are 14 residues in the CDR3.

The chain couples TRBV30 to TRBJ1-3; no clear D. Germline lookup yields CDR1 GTSNPN and CDR2 SVGIG (reference sequence). The CDR3 sequence is 15 residues long. Between the trimmed V and J ends, which lost 7 bases and 0 bases, there was a span of 16 bases. CDR3 region: CASAPRQISGNTIYF. The DNA for the CDR3 is TGTGCCTCTGCCCCGAGACAAATCTCTGGAAACACCATATATTTT.

The J gene is TRBJ1-4, the V gene TRBV9, with D possibly being TRBD1 (6 bases). Per germline, CDR1 SGDLS and CDR2 YYNGEE. Trimming removed 4 bases at V and 1 base at J, with 11 bases between. The length of the CDR3 is 15 residues. The CDR3 here is CASSLRGLTNEKLFF. The CDR3 DNA follows: TGTGCCAGCAGCCTAAGGGGGTTAACTAATGAAAAACTGTTTTTT.

The chain uses TRBV19 and TRBJ2-7; 9 bases align to TRBD1. This CDR3 contains 11 residues. CDR1 is LNHDA, CDR2 SQIVND, per germline (reference sequence). The CDR3 region has the DNA TGTGCAGCGGGACAGGGAGACGAGCAGTACTTC. Amino acids: CAAGQGDEQYF.

In this sample, this clone turned up once. The same CDR3 also results from other DNA sequences found in this sample. The chain employs TRBV30 and TRBJ2-7, with D perhaps being TRBD1 or TRBD2 (5 bases each). Germline CDR1 is GTSNPN and CDR2 is SVGIG (reference sequence). The CDR3 consists of 14 residues. CDR3 sequence: CAWSAKTGRYEQYV. CDR3 DNA sequence: TGCGCCTGGAGTGCCAAAACGGGGCGGTACGAGCAGTACGTC.

This sequence joins TRBV27 and TRBJ1-2; 7 bases align to TRBD1. The CDR3 is 13 residues long. Germline V gives CDR1 MNHEY, CDR2 SMNVEV (reference sequence). V shed 5 bases and J 4 bases; nucleotides not matched to a gene: 4. The CDR3 protein is CASSPGGSYGYTF. In nucleotides, the CDR3 is TGTGCCAGCAGTCCAGGGGGGAGCTATGGCTACACCTTC.